What follows is one T cell receptor (beta chain) and its context. Original processing notes: For nucleated cells, counts were estimated from reference gene primer amplification. Data came from immunoSEQ multiplex PCR; TCRdb stores just in-frame clones and leaves some out. V, J and clone size were drawn from that table, and D and trimming were deduced from the DNA. In the table there are over 120,000 clones, over 75% of which are singletons. Germline CDR1 SGHRS, CDR2 YFSETQ. The V and J ends lost 4 bases and 4 bases, in that order; junction bases with no gene match: 9. The CDR3 has 17 residues. These data belong to a study of blood T cell repertoires in COVID-19. Turning to the study itself: Samples of COVID-19 (acute and convalescent) were obtained from the United States, Italy and Spain. PBMCs, B-cell-depleted T cells, or T cells were the source of the cDNA or gDNA that made up the material.

The source of this sequence is a human donor in a cohort sampled during active COVID-19. The specimen sequenced was peripheral blood. The chain couples TRBV5-1 to TRBJ1-3, with TRBD1 identical over 12 bases. CDR3 sequence reads: CASSSGRDRGPGNTIYF. The DNA for the CDR3 is TGCGCCAGCAGCAGCGGCCGGGACAGGGGGCCAGGAAACACCATATATTTT.